This T cell receptor (beta chain) was recovered during a study of blood T cell repertoires in COVID-19. Study as a whole: From T cells, B-cell-depleted T cells, or PBMCs came the material, which was cDNA or gDNA.

The CDR3 spans 14 residues. CDR1 and CDR2 from the germline V gene are LNHDA and SQIVND (reference sequence). Trimming left V 5 bases short and J 2 bases short, with 12 bases between. Only in-frame clones appear in the TCRdb table, and some are missing; sequencing was by immunoSEQ multiplex PCR. The data hold hundreds of thousands of clones, with approximately 90% observed a single time. This chain links TRBV19 with TRBJ1-1; no clear D. This sequence originates from a man aged 30-40 years who had recovered from COVID-19. Sequencing was carried out using PBMCs or T cells enriched from blood (not recorded which). CDR3 bases: TGTGCCAGTAGTCGTCAGGCGATTAACACTGAAGCTTTCTTT. This sequence encodes CASSRQAINTEAFF.